A selection of T cell receptor beta chains follows, all from one sample in a study of blood T cell repertoires in COVID-19. Profiled with immunoSEQ multiplex PCR; TCRdb holds only in-frame clones, not every one. This table holds more than 250,000 clones, around 88% found once. Sample: peripheral blood. These receptors originate from a woman aged 50 to 60 with acute or convalescent COVID-19. CDR3s include the opening cysteine and the closing phenylalanine or tryptophan. The order of the fields is D gene, V gene, clone size, J gene, CDR3 protein, CDR3 DNA. The D gene is left open where the match is weak. Clone size is shown for a subset of rows, as once, few, many or a class of expanded clone.

d_call: TRBD2; v_call: TRBV27; clone_size: NA; j_call: TRBJ2-2; cdr3_aa: CASSPSGRVPGELFF; cdr3_nt: TGTGCCAGCAGTCCTAGCGGGAGGGTCCCCGGGGAGCTGTTTTTT
d_call: TRBD1; v_call: TRBV27; clone_size: NA; j_call: TRBJ1-2; cdr3_aa: CASSSMRQGLLVGYTF; cdr3_nt: TGTGCCAGCAGTTCCATGCGACAGGGGCTCTTAGTCGGCTACACCTTC
d_call: NA; v_call: TRBV6-6; clone_size: few; j_call: TRBJ2-1; cdr3_aa: CASTGGGAGYNEQFF; cdr3_nt: TGTGCCAGCACTGGGGGGGGCGCAGGGTACAATGAGCAGTTCTTC
d_call: TRBD2; v_call: TRBV14; clone_size: few; j_call: TRBJ2-3; cdr3_aa: CASSGLAGVTDTQYF; cdr3_nt: TGTGCCAGCAGCGGACTAGCGGGAGTCACAGATACGCAGTATTTT
d_call: NA; v_call: TRBV28; clone_size: NA; j_call: TRBJ2-5; cdr3_aa: CASSTHTSSPNRKETQYF; cdr3_nt: TGTGCCAGCAGTACCCATACTAGTTCCCCGAATCGAAAAGAGACCCAGTACTTC
d_call: NA; v_call: TRBV18; clone_size: NA; j_call: TRBJ2-7; cdr3_aa: CASSPGTSYEQYF; cdr3_nt: TGTGCCAGCTCACCGGGCACTTCCTACGAGCAGTACTTC
d_call: TRBD1; v_call: TRBV5-4; clone_size: NA; j_call: TRBJ2-7; cdr3_aa: CASSSATGGDGYEQYF; cdr3_nt: TGTGCCAGCAGCTCTGCAACAGGGGGCGACGGTTACGAGCAGTACTTC
d_call: NA; v_call: TRBV7-9; clone_size: NA; j_call: TRBJ2-5; cdr3_aa: CASSFGGGAETQYF; cdr3_nt: TGTGCCAGCAGCTTTGGAGGGGGCGCGGAGACCCAGTACTTC
d_call: NA; v_call: TRBV28; clone_size: NA; j_call: TRBJ1-6; cdr3_aa: CASRGGGRTNSPLHF; cdr3_nt: TGTGCCAGCAGGGGGGGTGGAAGGACTAATTCACCCCTCCACTTT
d_call: NA; v_call: TRBV7-9; clone_size: NA; j_call: TRBJ2-7; cdr3_aa: CASSLMTGRSSYEQYF; cdr3_nt: TGTGCCAGCAGCCTTATGACAGGGAGGAGCTCCTACGAGCAGTACTTC
d_call: NA; v_call: TRBV18; clone_size: NA; j_call: TRBJ1-1; cdr3_aa: CASSPYLGVREAFF; cdr3_nt: TGTGCCAGCTCACCTTATCTGGGCGTTCGCGAAGCTTTCTTT
d_call: NA; v_call: TRBV5-1; clone_size: NA; j_call: TRBJ1-1; cdr3_aa: CASSWGQSTEAFF; cdr3_nt: TGCGCCAGCAGCTGGGGACAAAGCACTGAAGCTTTCTTT
d_call: TRBD2; v_call: TRBV30; clone_size: NA; j_call: TRBJ2-3; cdr3_aa: CAGQAGLTPDTQYF; cdr3_nt: TGTGCTGGCCAAGCGGGACTTACTCCAGATACGCAGTATTTT
d_call: NA; v_call: TRBV24-1; clone_size: NA; j_call: TRBJ2-3; cdr3_aa: CATSALGARTDTQYF; cdr3_nt: TGTGCCACCAGTGCCTTGGGAGCTCGCACAGATACGCAGTATTTT
d_call: TRBD1; v_call: TRBV3-1/TRBV3-2; clone_size: NA; j_call: TRBJ2-3; cdr3_aa: CATEQGWGTDTQYF; cdr3_nt: TGTGCCACGGAACAGGGGTGGGGCACAGATACGCAGTATTTT
d_call: TRBD2; v_call: TRBV7-2; clone_size: NA; j_call: TRBJ2-7; cdr3_aa: CASSHLAGGYEQYF; cdr3_nt: TGTGCCAGCAGCCACCTAGCGGGGGGCTACGAGCAGTACTTC
d_call: NA; v_call: TRBV5-1; clone_size: NA; j_call: TRBJ2-1; cdr3_aa: CASNRGEGQNEQFF; cdr3_nt: TGCGCCAGCAATAGGGGGGAGGGCCAAAATGAGCAGTTCTTC
d_call: TRBD1; v_call: TRBV9; clone_size: NA; j_call: TRBJ1-5; cdr3_aa: CASSVEGANNQPQHF; cdr3_nt: TGTGCCAGCAGCGTAGAGGGGGCCAACAATCAGCCCCAGCATTTT
d_call: TRBD2; v_call: TRBV4-1; clone_size: once; j_call: TRBJ2-1; cdr3_aa: CASSQVVLAAYNEQFF; cdr3_nt: TGCGCCAGCAGCCAAGTGGTACTAGCGGCCTACAATGAGCAGTTCTTC
d_call: NA; v_call: TRBV5-4; clone_size: NA; j_call: TRBJ2-1; cdr3_aa: CASSLLWARGLSEQFF; cdr3_nt: TGTGCCAGCAGCCTGCTCTGGGCCAGGGGATTAAGTGAGCAGTTCTTC
d_call: TRBD2; v_call: TRBV3-1/TRBV3-2; clone_size: NA; j_call: TRBJ2-3; cdr3_aa: CASSHLLAGGGTDTQYF; cdr3_nt: TGTGCCAGCAGCCACCTACTAGCGGGAGGGGGCACAGATACGCAGTATTTT
d_call: NA; v_call: TRBV28; clone_size: NA; j_call: TRBJ1-2; cdr3_aa: CASRETGNLDYGYTF; cdr3_nt: TGTGCCAGCAGAGAGACAGGCAACCTTGACTATGGCTACACCTTC
d_call: NA; v_call: TRBV29-1; clone_size: few; j_call: TRBJ2-7; cdr3_aa: CSVEEDPGKEQYF; cdr3_nt: TGCAGCGTTGAAGAAGACCCGGGAAAAGAGCAGTACTTC
d_call: NA; v_call: TRBV27; clone_size: NA; j_call: TRBJ2-7; cdr3_aa: CASSFLGGAAAYYEQYF; cdr3_nt: TGTGCCAGCAGTTTTCTCGGCGGGGCAGCGGCATACTACGAGCAGTACTTC
d_call: NA; v_call: TRBV19; clone_size: NA; j_call: TRBJ2-6; cdr3_aa: CASSGLEYSGANVLTF; cdr3_nt: TGTGCCAGTAGTGGACTTGAGTACTCTGGGGCCAACGTCCTGACTTTC
d_call: NA; v_call: TRBV25-1; clone_size: once; j_call: TRBJ1-1; cdr3_aa: CASTYPRERATEAFF; cdr3_nt: TGTGCCAGCACCTACCCCAGGGAACGGGCCACTGAAGCTTTCTTT
d_call: NA; v_call: TRBV5-1; clone_size: NA; j_call: TRBJ1-1; cdr3_aa: CASSLAGLGPGNGNTEAFF; cdr3_nt: TGCGCCAGCAGCTTGGCCGGTCTAGGGCCAGGGAACGGGAACACTGAAGCTTTCTTT
d_call: TRBD2; v_call: TRBV4-1; clone_size: once; j_call: TRBJ2-7; cdr3_aa: CASSQAGGGIYEQYF; cdr3_nt: TGCGCCAGCAGCCAGGCGGGGGGCGGGATCTACGAGCAGTACTTC
d_call: TRBD1; v_call: TRBV24-1; clone_size: NA; j_call: TRBJ1-2; cdr3_aa: CATSDTRDREGYGYTF; cdr3_nt: TGTGCCACCAGTGATACCCGGGACAGGGAGGGCTATGGCTACACCTTC
d_call: NA; v_call: TRBV4-2; clone_size: NA; j_call: TRBJ1-2; cdr3_aa: CASSQESAANYGYTF; cdr3_nt: TGTGCCAGCAGCCAAGAGTCCGCAGCTAACTATGGCTACACCTTC
d_call: TRBD2; v_call: TRBV15; clone_size: few; j_call: TRBJ2-5; cdr3_aa: CATSRVIGTSGRETQYF; cdr3_nt: TGTGCCACCAGCAGAGTGATAGGGACTAGCGGGCGGGAGACCCAGTACTTC
d_call: NA; v_call: TRBV24-1; clone_size: NA; j_call: TRBJ2-2; cdr3_aa: CATRVLGVAGELFF; cdr3_nt: TGTGCCACCAGAGTATTAGGGGTGGCCGGGGAGCTGTTTTTT
d_call: NA; v_call: TRBV28; clone_size: few; j_call: TRBJ1-1; cdr3_aa: CASGSLKFF; cdr3_nt: TGTGCCAGCGGTAGTCTTAAATTCTTT
d_call: NA; v_call: TRBV27; clone_size: NA; j_call: TRBJ2-6; cdr3_aa: CASSTPSSGANVLTF; cdr3_nt: TGTGCCAGCAGCACCCCTAGTTCTGGGGCCAACGTCCTGACTTTC
d_call: TRBD2; v_call: TRBV7-3; clone_size: once; j_call: TRBJ2-1; cdr3_aa: CASSPTSGRASQNEQFF; cdr3_nt: TGTGCCAGCAGCCCGACTAGCGGGAGGGCTTCCCAGAATGAGCAGTTCTTC
d_call: TRBD1; v_call: TRBV10-3; clone_size: once; j_call: TRBJ1-4; cdr3_aa: CAISAGTGGYEKLFF; cdr3_nt: TGTGCCATCAGTGCCGGGACAGGGGGGTATGAAAAACTGTTTTTT
d_call: TRBD1; v_call: TRBV15; clone_size: NA; j_call: TRBJ1-2; cdr3_aa: CATMTDRGKVGGYTF; cdr3_nt: TGTGCCACTATGACTGACAGGGGAAAAGTAGGTGGCTACACCTTC
d_call: TRBD1; v_call: TRBV7-3; clone_size: NA; j_call: TRBJ1-1; cdr3_aa: CASSLSGKWGQAEAFF; cdr3_nt: TGTGCCAGCAGCTTATCCGGGAAGTGGGGACAGGCTGAAGCTTTCTTT
d_call: TRBD2; v_call: TRBV11-2; clone_size: NA; j_call: TRBJ2-5; cdr3_aa: CASSLGSGGWETQYF; cdr3_nt: TGTGCCAGCAGCTTAGGTTCGGGGGGATGGGAGACCCAGTACTTC
d_call: TRBD1; v_call: TRBV27; clone_size: NA; j_call: TRBJ1-5; cdr3_aa: CASSPQGTGRSNQPQHF; cdr3_nt: TGTGCCAGCAGTCCGCAGGGGACAGGACGTAGCAATCAGCCCCAGCATTTT